The clone carrying this T cell receptor beta chain was recorded at least ten times. TCRdb passed the 5' RACE reads through MiXCR, listing each CDR3 protein once. The sample includes 25,000 to 35,000 distinct CDR3 sequences, approximately 5.3% of them seen just once. These data are taken from a study of neurological immune-mediated disorders. Germline V gene sequence: CDR1 MDHEN, CDR2 SYDVKM. The CDR3 contains 12 residues. V gave up 6 bases and J gave up 5 bases, with 7 bases separating them. The sequenced sample consisted of CD4+ T cells from blood. This clonotype originated in a woman between 45 and 65 years old in good health. V gene TRBV28 combines with J gene TRBJ1-4; D is unresolved. CDR3 loop: CASRIGNEKLFF. DNA of the CDR3: TGTGCCAGCAGAATAGGAAATGAAAAACTGTTTTTT.